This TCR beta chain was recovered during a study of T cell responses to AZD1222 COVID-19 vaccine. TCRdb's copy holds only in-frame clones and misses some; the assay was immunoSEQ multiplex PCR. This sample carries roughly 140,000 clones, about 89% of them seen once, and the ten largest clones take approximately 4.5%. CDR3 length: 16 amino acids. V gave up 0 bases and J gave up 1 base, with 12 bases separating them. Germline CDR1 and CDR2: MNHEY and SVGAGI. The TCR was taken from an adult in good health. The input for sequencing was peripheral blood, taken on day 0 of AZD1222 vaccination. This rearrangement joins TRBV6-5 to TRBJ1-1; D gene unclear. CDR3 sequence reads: CASSYSINTRNTEAFF. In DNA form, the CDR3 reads TGTGCCAGCAGTTACTCGATAAACACTAGGAACACTGAAGCTTTCTTT.